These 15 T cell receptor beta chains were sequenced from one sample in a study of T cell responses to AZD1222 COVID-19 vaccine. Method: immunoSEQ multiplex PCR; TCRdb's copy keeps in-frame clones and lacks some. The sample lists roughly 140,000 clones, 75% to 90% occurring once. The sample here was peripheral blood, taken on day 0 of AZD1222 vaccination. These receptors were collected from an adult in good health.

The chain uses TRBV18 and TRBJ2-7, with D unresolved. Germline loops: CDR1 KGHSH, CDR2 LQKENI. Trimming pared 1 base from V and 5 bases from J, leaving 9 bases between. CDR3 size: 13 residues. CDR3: CASSPQGIDEQYF. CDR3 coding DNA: TGTGCCAGCTCACCACAGGGTATCGACGAGCAGTACTTC. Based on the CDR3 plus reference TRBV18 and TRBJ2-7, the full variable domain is NAGVMQNPRHLVRRRGQEARLRCSPMKGHSHVYWYRQLPEEGLKFMVYLQKENIIDESGMPKERFSAEFPKEGPSILRIQQVVRGDSAAYFCASSPQGIDEQYFGPGTRLTVT.

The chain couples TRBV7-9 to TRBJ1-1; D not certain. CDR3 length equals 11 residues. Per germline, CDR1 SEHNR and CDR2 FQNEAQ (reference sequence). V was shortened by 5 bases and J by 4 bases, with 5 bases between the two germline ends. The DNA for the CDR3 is TGTGCCAGCAGCCCGGGCACTGAAGCTTTCTTT. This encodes CASSPGTEAFF.

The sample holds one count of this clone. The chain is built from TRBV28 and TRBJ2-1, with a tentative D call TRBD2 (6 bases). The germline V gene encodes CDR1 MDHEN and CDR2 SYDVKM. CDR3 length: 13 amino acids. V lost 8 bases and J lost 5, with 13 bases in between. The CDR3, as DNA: TGTGCCAGCTTGGGGGAGGATCACAATGAGCAGTTCTTC. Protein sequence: CASLGEDHNEQFF.

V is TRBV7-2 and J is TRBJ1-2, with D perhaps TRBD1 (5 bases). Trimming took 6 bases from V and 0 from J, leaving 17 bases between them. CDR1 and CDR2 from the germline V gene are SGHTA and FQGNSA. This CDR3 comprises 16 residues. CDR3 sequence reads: CASSLGPSLSNYGYTF. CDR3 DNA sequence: TGTGCCAGCAGTTTGGGACCTTCGCTCTCTAACTATGGCTACACCTTC.

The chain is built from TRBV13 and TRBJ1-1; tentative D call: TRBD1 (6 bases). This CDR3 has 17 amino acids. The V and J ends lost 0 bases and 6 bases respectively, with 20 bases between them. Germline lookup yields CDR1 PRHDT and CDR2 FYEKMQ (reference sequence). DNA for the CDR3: TGTGCCAGCAGCTTAGGCCTAATAAGGGGGGAAGGCTCTGAAGCTTTCTTT. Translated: CASSLGLIRGEGSEAFF. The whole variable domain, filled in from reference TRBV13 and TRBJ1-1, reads AAGVIQSPRHLIKEKRETATLKCYPIPRHDTVYWYQQGPGQDPQFLISFYEKMQSDKGSIPDRFSAQQFSDYHSELNMSSLELGDSALYFCASSLGLIRGEGSEAFFGQGTRLTVV.

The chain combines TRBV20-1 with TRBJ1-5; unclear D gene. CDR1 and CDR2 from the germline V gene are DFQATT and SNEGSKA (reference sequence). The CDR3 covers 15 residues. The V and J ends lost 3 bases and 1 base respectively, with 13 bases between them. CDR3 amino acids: CSASVAGRSNQPQHF. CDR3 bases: TGCAGTGCTAGTGTTGCGGGCCGGAGCAATCAGCCCCAGCATTTT.

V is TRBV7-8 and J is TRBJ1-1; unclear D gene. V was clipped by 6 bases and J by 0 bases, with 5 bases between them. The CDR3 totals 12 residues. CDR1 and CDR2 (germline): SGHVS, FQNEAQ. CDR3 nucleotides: TGTGCCAGCAGACGATTGAACACTGAAGCTTTCTTT. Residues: CASRRLNTEAFF.

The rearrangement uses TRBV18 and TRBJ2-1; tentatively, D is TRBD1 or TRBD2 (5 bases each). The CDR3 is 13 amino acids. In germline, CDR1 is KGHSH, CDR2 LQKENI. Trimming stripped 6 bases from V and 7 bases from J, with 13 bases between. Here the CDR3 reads CASSRGLGNEQFF. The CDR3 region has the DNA TGTGCCAGCTCCCGGGGCCTAGGGAATGAGCAGTTCTTC.

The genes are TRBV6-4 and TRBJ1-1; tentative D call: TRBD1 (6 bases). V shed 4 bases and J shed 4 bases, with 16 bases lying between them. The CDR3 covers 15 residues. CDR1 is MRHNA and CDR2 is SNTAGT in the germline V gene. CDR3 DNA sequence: TGTGCCAGCAGTGTAGGTGGACAGTCTGGCACTGAAGCTTTCTTT. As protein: CASSVGGQSGTEAFF.

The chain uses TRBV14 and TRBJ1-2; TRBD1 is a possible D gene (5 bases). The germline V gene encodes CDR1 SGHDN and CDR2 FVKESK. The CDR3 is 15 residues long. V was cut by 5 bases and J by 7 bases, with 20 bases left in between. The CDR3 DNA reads TGTGCCAGCAGCTCCCATCAACGGGGGTATCGTGGCTACACCTTC. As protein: CASSSHQRGYRGYTF.

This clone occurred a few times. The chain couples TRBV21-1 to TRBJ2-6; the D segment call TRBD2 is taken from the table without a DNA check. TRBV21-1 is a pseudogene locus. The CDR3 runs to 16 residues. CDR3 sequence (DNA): TGTGCCAGCAGCAGCGCCACCGTCTCTGGGGCCAACGTCCTGACTTTC. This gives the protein CASSSATVSGANVLTF.

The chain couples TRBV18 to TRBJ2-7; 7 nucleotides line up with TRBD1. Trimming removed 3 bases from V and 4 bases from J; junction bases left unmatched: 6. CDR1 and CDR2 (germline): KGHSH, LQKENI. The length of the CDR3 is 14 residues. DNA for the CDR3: TGTGCCAGCTCACCCCGACAGGGATGGTACGAGCAGTACTTC. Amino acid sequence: CASSPRQGWYEQYF.

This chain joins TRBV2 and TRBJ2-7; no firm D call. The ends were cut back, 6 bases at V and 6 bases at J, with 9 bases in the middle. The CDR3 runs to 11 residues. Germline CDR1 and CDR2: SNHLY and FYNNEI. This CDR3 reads CASSPNLEQYF. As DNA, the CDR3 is TGTGCCAGCAGCCCCAACCTCGAGCAGTACTTC. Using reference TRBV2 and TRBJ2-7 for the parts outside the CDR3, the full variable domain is EPEVTQTPSHQVTQMGQEVILRCVPISNHLYFYWYRQILGQKVEFLVSFYNNEISEKSEIFDDQFSVERPDGSNFTLKIRSTKLEDSAMYFCASSPNLEQYFGPGTRLTVT.

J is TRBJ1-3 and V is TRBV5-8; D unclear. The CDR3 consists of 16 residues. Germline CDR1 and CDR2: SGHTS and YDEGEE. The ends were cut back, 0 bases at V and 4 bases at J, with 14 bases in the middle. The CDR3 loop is CASSLAIIIGGNTIYF. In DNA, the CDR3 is TGTGCCAGCAGCTTGGCCATAATAATAGGCGGAAACACCATATATTTT.

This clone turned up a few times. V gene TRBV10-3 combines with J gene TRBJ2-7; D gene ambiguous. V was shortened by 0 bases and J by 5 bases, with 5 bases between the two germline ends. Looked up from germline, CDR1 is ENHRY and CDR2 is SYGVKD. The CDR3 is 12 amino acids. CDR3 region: CAISESYNEQYF. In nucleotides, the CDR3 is TGTGCCATCAGTGAGTCGTATAACGAGCAGTACTTC.